This is a list of T cell receptor beta chains from one sample in a study of blood T cell repertoires in COVID-19. Produced via immunoSEQ multiplex PCR; TCRdb's table is partial and in-frame only. The repertoire has a few hundred thousand clones, more than 85% of them found once; the top ten carry about 2.5%. What was sequenced was peripheral blood. Receptors originate from a person in their late teens or twenties with COVID-19, enrolled during active disease. CDR3s include the opening cysteine and the closing phenylalanine or tryptophan. D genes are given only for firm matches. The size entry is marked missing in some rows and otherwise reads once, few, many or a size class.

once,TRBJ2-1,TRBD2,TRBV14,TGTGCCAGCAGCCGCTTTCTAGCGGCCTACAATGAGCAGTTCTTC,CASSRFLAAYNEQFF
NA,TRBJ1-1,NA,TRBV28,TGTGTTACACAGGGATCCCTGAACACTGAAGCTTTCTTT,CVTQGSLNTEAFF
NA,TRBJ1-2,TRBD1,TRBV6-1,TGTGCCAGCAGTGAGAGAGGGACAGCACCTAACTATGGCTACACCTTC,CASSERGTAPNYGYTF
NA,TRBJ2-1,TRBD1,TRBV19,TGTGCCAGTGGCCTGACAGGGGCCCTCGAGCAGTTCTTC,CASGLTGALEQFF
NA,TRBJ1-5,NA,TRBV2,TGTGCCAGCAGTGAGCTGGGGAGTCAGCCCCAGCATTTT,CASSELGSQPQHF
NA,TRBJ2-1,NA,TRBV5-4,TGTGCCAGCGGAGCGGGTAGCTCCTACAATGAGCAGTTCTTC,CASGAGSSYNEQFF
NA,TRBJ2-1,TRBD2,TRBV5-6,TGTGCCAGCAGCTTGGGAGCGGGGAATGAGCAGTTCTTC,CASSLGAGNEQFF
NA,TRBJ2-5,NA,TRBV6-6,TGTGCCAGCAGCCTAATAATCCAAGAGACCCAGTACTTC,CASSLIIQETQYF
NA,TRBJ1-2,NA,TRBV4-1,TGCGCCAGCAGCCAAGTCAAGGGGCAGCCTAACTATGGCTACACCTTC,CASSQVKGQPNYGYTF
NA,TRBJ1-2,NA,TRBV6-5,TGTGCCAGCAGTTACCCAGGGTCGGACTATGGCTACACCTTC,CASSYPGSDYGYTF